The rows below give T cell receptor beta chains drawn from one sample of a study of shared clonotypes between healthy human individuals. Sequencing was performed with immunoSEQ multiplex PCR; in TCRdb, only in-frame clones are kept and a portion is missing. Counted here are some 2,000,000 clones, 95% occurring once; the ten biggest clones make up around 0.13%. Sequences were obtained from naive CD4+ T cells sorted from blood. These receptors originate from a man aged 18 to 30 in good health. The CDR3 runs from the conserved cysteine through the conserved F or W. Each record gives: CDR3 protein, CDR3 DNA, J gene, clone size, V gene, D gene. A D gene is named only where the DNA matches it firmly. Clone size appears in some rows only: once, few, many, or a class for an expanded clone.

CASSPFNPGTYEQYF TGCGCCAGCAGCCCGTTTAACCCCGGGACCTACGAGCAGTACTTC TRBJ2-7 - TRBV4-3 -
CASSLAAATNTGELFF TGCGCCAGCAGCTTGGCCGCAGCGACGAACACCGGGGAGCTGTTTTTT TRBJ2-2 - TRBV5-1 -
CASSSGGVKSTDTQYF TGTGCCAGCAGTTCTGGGGGGGTCAAGAGCACAGATACGCAGTATTTT TRBJ2-3 - TRBV5-4 TRBD2
CASKTGGRYGYTF TGTGCCAGCAAGACGGGGGGAAGATATGGCTACACCTTC TRBJ1-2 - TRBV6-6 -
CASRPGGLAGVNEQYF TGTGCCAGTAGACCCGGCGGACTAGCGGGAGTGAATGAGCAGTACTTC TRBJ2-7 - TRBV19 TRBD2
CASSLAPRSNQPQHF TGTGCCAGCAGTTTGGCCCCAAGGAGCAATCAGCCCCAGCATTTT TRBJ1-5 - TRBV28 -
CASSLGTSGYNEQFF TGTGCCAGCAGCTTGGGGACTAGCGGCTACAATGAGCAGTTCTTC TRBJ2-1 - TRBV5-4 TRBD2
CASSSGPGASYEQYF TGTGCCAGCAGTTCGGGGCCGGGGGCTTCCTACGAGCAGTACTTC TRBJ2-7 once TRBV5-4 -
CASSIERPSYNSPLHF TGTGCCAGTAGTATAGAACGGCCCTCCTATAATTCACCCCTCCACTTT TRBJ1-6 once TRBV19 -
CASSARLAGGSSYNEQFF TGTGCCAGCAGTGCCCGACTAGCGGGGGGGAGCTCCTACAATGAGCAGTTCTTC TRBJ2-1 - TRBV6-1 TRBD2
CASSTDGSHTDTQYF TGTGCCAGCAGCACCGACGGGAGTCACACAGATACGCAGTATTTT TRBJ2-3 - TRBV7-2 -
CASSLRTYRGSNQPQHF TGTGCCAGCAGTTTAAGAACCTACAGGGGTAGCAATCAGCCCCAGCATTTT TRBJ1-5 - TRBV27 TRBD1
CASSAGPMGLKTQYF TGTGCCAGCAGCGCCGGGCCAATGGGGTTAAAGACCCAGTACTTC TRBJ2-5 - TRBV14 -
CASSLEGGRADWETQYF TGCGCCAGCAGCTTGGAGGGCGGGAGGGCCGATTGGGAGACCCAGTACTTC TRBJ2-5 - TRBV5-1 TRBD2
CASSLGGGALNEQFF TGCGCCAGCAGCTTGGGAGGGGGCGCACTCAATGAGCAGTTCTTC TRBJ2-1 - TRBV5-1 TRBD1
CASSTLGRANSPLHF TGTGCCAGTAGTACCCTTGGAAGGGCCAATTCACCCCTCCACTTT TRBJ1-6 - TRBV19 -
CASSPGTSVNNEQFF TGTGCCAGCAGCCCAGGGACTAGCGTGAACAATGAGCAGTTCTTC TRBJ2-1 - TRBV11-3 TRBD2
CASSSPRQYEQYF TGTGCCAGCAGCTCCCCCCGGCAATACGAGCAGTACTTC TRBJ2-7 - TRBV7-9 -
CASSLDLGAGQPQHF TGCGCCAGCAGCTTGGACCTAGGGGCTGGTCAGCCCCAGCATTTT TRBJ1-5 - TRBV5-1 -
CASRTHGGEKLFF TGTGCCAGCCGGACACATGGAGGTGAAAAACTGTTTTTT TRBJ1-4 - TRBV11-2 -
CASSMSGTYEQYF TGTGCCAGCTCAATGTCCGGGACATACGAGCAGTACTTC TRBJ2-7 - TRBV18 -
CASSLAGGPDTQYF TGTGCCAGCAGTCTAGCGGGGGGGCCAGATACGCAGTATTTT TRBJ2-3 - TRBV2 TRBD2
CASSLGDGLYNEQFF TGCGCCAGCAGCTTAGGAGATGGGCTATACAATGAGCAGTTCTTC TRBJ2-1 - TRBV5-1 -
CASSQVGQGTYEQYF TGTGCCAGCAGCCAAGTTGGACAGGGAACCTACGAGCAGTACTTC TRBJ2-7 - TRBV14 TRBD1
CASSLAQINVYNEQFF TGTGCCAGCAGCTTAGCCCAAATTAATGTTTACAATGAGCAGTTCTTC TRBJ2-1 once TRBV7-8 -
CSARDKETQYF TGCAGTGCTAGAGATAAGGAGACCCAGTACTTC TRBJ2-5 - TRBV20-1 -
CASSHQQGPSGNTIYF TGTGCCAGCAGTCACCAACAGGGACCCTCTGGAAACACCATATATTTT TRBJ1-3 - TRBV28 -
CASSNPGQRSPLHF TGCGCCAGCAGTAACCCGGGACAGCGTTCACCCCTCCACTTT TRBJ1-6 - TRBV4-1 TRBD1
CSVELPRSEAFF TGCAGCGTTGAACTACCCAGATCTGAAGCTTTCTTT TRBJ1-1 - TRBV29-1 -
CASSDGQGSYEQYF TGTGCCAGCAGTGACGGGCAGGGATCCTACGAGCAGTACTTC TRBJ2-7 - TRBV2 -
CAWSPEPGSDEQYF TGTGCCTGGAGTCCAGAACCAGGGTCCGACGAGCAGTACTTC TRBJ2-7 - TRBV30 -
CAWNPSGRYEQYF TGTGCCTGGAACCCCTCGGGACGGTACGAGCAGTACTTC TRBJ2-7 - TRBV30 -
CASSSQAGVSLETQYF TGTGCCAGCAGCTCCCAAGCGGGAGTGTCTCTGGAGACCCAGTACTTC TRBJ2-5 - TRBV7-2 TRBD2
CASSGNTDTQYF TGCGCCAGCAGTGGGAACACAGATACGCAGTATTTT TRBJ2-3 - TRBV10-2 -
CASSRVEGSYEQYF TGTGCCAGCTCACGAGTGGAGGGTTCCTACGAGCAGTACTTC TRBJ2-7 - TRBV2 -
CASSLRVDFAYEQYF TGTGCCAGCAGCTTGAGAGTAGACTTCGCCTACGAGCAGTACTTC TRBJ2-7 - TRBV5-4 -
CASRPGTREYYEQYF TGTGCCAGCAGACCAGGGACAAGGGAATACTACGAGCAGTACTTC TRBJ2-7 once TRBV6-1 -
CSVRAVSSYEQYF TGCAGCGTTCGCGCGGTCAGCTCCTACGAGCAGTACTTC TRBJ2-7 - TRBV29-1 -
CASSEFDSPSRDEQFF TGCGCCAGCAGTGAGTTTGACTCTCCCTCGAGGGATGAGCAGTTCTTC TRBJ2-1 once TRBV10-1 -
CASSTDSLGEQFF TGCGCCAGCAGCACCGACTCCTTGGGTGAGCAGTTCTTC TRBJ2-1 - TRBV5-1 -
CAWSPGGAQYF TGTGCCTGGAGTCCGGGAGGAGCCCAGTACTTC TRBJ2-5 - TRBV30 TRBD2
CASRLGLRRHTQYF TGTGCAAGTCGCTTAGGTCTGCGTAGGCATACGCAGTATTTT TRBJ2-3 - TRBV12-2 -